The entry below describes one T cell receptor (beta chain). Its antigen is undetermined. Gene names follow the mouse nomenclature. The read gets to within 1 residue of the CDR3 end, and the germline J gene fills in the rest. This sample's time point: mouse harvest day 7 after allogeneic transplant. The graft held 10^6 splenic CD5+ T cells and 10^7 T-cell-depleted bone marrow cells. The sample originates from a study of tissue T cells after allogeneic stem cell transplantation. The study, taken as a whole, reports: Limitations included a small, clinically heterogeneous cohort and limited sampling depth.

The CDR3 has 15 residues. Looked up from germline, CDR1 is KGHTA and CDR2 is FQNQQP. Produced via immunoSEQ multiplex PCR; TCRdb's table is partial and in-frame only. Of more than 10,000 clones in the sample, about two fifths were seen once. Sequencing used skin. This chain uses TRBV23 with TRBJ1-4. This sequence originates from a female BALB/c mouse given C57BL/6 T cells with graft-versus-host disease after an allogeneic hematopoietic cell transplant. The CDR3 loop reads CSSSQSGPGNERLFF. The sequenced part of the CDR3 DNA is TGCTCCAGCAGTCAATCTGGGCCAGGCAACGAAAGATTATTT. The full variable domain, with the rest looked up from reference TRBV23 and TRBJ1-4, is DAAVTQKPRYLIKMKGQEAEMKCIPEKGHTAVFWYQQKQSKELKFLIYFQNQQPLDQIDMVKERFSAVCPSSSLCSLGIRTCEAEDSALYLCSSSQSGPGNERLFFGHGTKLSVL.